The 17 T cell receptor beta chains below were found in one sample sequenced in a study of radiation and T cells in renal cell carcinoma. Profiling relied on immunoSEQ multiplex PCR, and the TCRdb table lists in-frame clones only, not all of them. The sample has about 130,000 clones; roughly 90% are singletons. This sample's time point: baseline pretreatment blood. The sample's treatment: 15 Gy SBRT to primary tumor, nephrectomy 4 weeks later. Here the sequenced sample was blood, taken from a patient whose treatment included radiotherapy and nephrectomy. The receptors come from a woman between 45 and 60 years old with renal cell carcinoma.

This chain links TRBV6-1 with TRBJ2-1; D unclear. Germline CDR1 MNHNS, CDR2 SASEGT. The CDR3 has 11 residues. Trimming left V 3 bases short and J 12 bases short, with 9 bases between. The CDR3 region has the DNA TGTGCCAGCAGTGACCGCAACCGGCAGTTCTTC. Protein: CASSDRNRQFF.

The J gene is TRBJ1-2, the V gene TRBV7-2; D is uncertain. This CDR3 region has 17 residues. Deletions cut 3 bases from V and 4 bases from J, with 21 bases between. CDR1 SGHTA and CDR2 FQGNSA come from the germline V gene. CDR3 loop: CASSFGQALSPLYGYTF. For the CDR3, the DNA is TGTGCCAGCAGCTTCGGGCAGGCCCTCTCCCCACTCTATGGCTACACCTTC.

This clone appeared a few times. The CDR3 region has the DNA TGTGCCTGGGAGGAGGCCCGAGCTTTCTTT. Amino acid sequence: CAWEEARAFF. The V and J genes are TRBV30 and TRBJ1-1; no definite D call. Germline loops: CDR1 GTSNPN, CDR2 SVGIG (reference sequence). V was clipped by 5 bases and J by 10 bases, with 11 bases between them. The length of the CDR3 is 10 residues.

This CDR3 reads CASRKGDYYGYTF. The CDR3 DNA reads TGTGCCAGCAGGAAAGGGGATTACTATGGCTACACCTTC. V is TRBV25-1 and J is TRBJ1-2; maybe TRBD1 (5 bases). V was clipped by 6 bases and J by 3 bases, with 11 bases between them. Germline V gene data show CDR1 as MGHDK and CDR2 as SYGVNS. There are 13 residues in the CDR3.

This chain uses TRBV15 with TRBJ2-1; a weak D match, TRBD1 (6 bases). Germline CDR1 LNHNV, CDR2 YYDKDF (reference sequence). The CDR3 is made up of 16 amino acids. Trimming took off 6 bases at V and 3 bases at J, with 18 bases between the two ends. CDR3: CATRGSTGRVYNEQFF. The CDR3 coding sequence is TGTGCCACCAGAGGGTCAACAGGGCGAGTCTACAATGAGCAGTTCTTC.

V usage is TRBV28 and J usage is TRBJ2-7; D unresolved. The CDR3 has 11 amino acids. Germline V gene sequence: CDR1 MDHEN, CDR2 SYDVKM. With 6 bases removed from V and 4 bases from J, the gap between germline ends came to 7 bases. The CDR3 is CASSFMYEQYF. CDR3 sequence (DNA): TGTGCCAGCAGCTTCATGTACGAGCAGTACTTC.

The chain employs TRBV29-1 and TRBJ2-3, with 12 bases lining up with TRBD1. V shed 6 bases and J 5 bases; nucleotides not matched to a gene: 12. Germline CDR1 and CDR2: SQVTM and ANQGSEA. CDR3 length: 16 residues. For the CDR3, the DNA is TGCAGCGTGTCGTTTAAGGGACAGGGGGCAATAGATACGCAGTATTTT. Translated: CSVSFKGQGAIDTQYF.

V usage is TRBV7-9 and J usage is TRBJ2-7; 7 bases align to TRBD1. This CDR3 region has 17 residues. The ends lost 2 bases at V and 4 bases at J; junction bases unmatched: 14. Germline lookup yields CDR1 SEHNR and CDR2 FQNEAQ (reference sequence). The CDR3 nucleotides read TGTGCCAGCAGCTTAAGAAGGACAGGTATCGGAATTTACGAGCAGTACTTC. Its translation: CASSLRRTGIGIYEQYF.

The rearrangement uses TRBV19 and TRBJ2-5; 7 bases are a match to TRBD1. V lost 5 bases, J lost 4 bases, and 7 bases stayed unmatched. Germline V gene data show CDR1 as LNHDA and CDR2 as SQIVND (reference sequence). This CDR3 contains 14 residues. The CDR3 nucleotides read TGTGCCAGTAGTCCCGAGGGGGCGGGAGAGACCCAGTACTTC. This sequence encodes CASSPEGAGETQYF.

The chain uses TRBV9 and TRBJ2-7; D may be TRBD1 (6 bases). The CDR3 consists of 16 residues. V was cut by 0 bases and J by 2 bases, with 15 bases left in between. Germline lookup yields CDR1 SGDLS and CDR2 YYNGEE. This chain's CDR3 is CASSVGSWGPTYEQYF. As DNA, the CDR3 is TGTGCCAGCAGCGTAGGATCGTGGGGGCCCACCTACGAGCAGTACTTC. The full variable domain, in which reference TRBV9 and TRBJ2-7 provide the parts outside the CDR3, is DSGVTQTPKHLITATGQRVTLRCSPRSGDLSVYWYQQSLDQGLQFLIQYYNGEERAKGNILERFSAQQFPDLHSELNLSSLELGDSALYFCASSVGSWGPTYEQYFGPGTRLTVT.

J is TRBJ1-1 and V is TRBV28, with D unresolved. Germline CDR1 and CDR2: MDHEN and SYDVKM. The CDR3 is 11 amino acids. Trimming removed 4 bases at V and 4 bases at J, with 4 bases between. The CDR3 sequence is CASSWVTEAFF. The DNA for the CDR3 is TGTGCCAGCAGTTGGGTCACTGAAGCTTTCTTT. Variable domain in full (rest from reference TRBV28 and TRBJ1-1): DVKVTQSSRYLVKRTGEKVFLECVQDMDHENMFWYRQDPGLGLRLIYFSYDVKMKEKGDIPEGYSVSREKKERFSLILESASTNQTSMYLCASSWVTEAFFGQGTRLTVV.

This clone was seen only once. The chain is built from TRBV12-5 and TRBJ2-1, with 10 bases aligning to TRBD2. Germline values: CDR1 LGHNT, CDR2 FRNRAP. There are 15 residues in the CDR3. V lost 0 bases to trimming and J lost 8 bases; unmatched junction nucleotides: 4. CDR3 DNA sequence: TGTGCTAGTGGTTTGGTCAGCGGGGGGGGTGATGAGCAGTTCTTC. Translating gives CASGLVSGGGDEQFF. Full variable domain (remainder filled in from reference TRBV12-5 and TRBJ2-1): DARVTQTPRHKVTEMGQEVTMRCQPILGHNTVFWYRQTMMQGLELLAYFRNRAPLDDSGMPKDRFSAEMPDATLATLKIQPSEPRDSAVYFCASGLVSGGGDEQFFGPGTRLTVL.

CDR3 DNA: TGTGCCAGCAGTTACTCGATCGAGGGCACTGAAGCTTTCTTT. Its translation: CASSYSIEGTEAFF. The chain has TRBV6-5 and TRBJ1-1; the D is unclear. Germline CDR1 reads MNHEY; CDR2 reads SVGAGI. This CDR3 spans 14 amino acids. The V end was cut by 0 bases, the J end by 4 bases, with 9 bases between.

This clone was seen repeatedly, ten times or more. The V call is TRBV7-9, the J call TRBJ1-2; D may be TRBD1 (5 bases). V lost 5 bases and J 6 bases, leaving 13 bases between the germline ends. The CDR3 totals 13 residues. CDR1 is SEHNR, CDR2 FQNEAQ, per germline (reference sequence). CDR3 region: CASSPYGGDGYTF. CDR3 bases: TGTGCCAGCAGCCCCTACGGGGGGGATGGCTACACCTTC.

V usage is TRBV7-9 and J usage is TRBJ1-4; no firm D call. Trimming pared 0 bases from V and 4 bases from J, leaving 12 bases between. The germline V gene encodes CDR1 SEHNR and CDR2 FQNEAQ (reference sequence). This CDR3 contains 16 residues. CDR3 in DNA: TGTGCCAGCAGCTTAGCGCGCCGGTCCTTTAATGAAAAACTGTTTTTT. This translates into CASSLARRSFNEKLFF.

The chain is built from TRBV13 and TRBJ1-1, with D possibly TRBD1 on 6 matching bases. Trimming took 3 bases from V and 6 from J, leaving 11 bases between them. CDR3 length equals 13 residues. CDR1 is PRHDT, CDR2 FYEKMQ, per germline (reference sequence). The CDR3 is CASSFKPGAEAFF. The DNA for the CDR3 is TGTGCCAGCAGCTTTAAACCAGGGGCTGAAGCTTTCTTT.

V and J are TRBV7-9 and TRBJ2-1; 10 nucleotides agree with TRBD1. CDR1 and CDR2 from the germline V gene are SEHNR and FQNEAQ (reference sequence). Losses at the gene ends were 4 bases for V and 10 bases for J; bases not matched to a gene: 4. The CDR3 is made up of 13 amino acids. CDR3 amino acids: CASSSGTGEEQFF. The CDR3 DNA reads TGTGCCAGCAGCTCCGGGACAGGGGAAGAGCAGTTCTTC.